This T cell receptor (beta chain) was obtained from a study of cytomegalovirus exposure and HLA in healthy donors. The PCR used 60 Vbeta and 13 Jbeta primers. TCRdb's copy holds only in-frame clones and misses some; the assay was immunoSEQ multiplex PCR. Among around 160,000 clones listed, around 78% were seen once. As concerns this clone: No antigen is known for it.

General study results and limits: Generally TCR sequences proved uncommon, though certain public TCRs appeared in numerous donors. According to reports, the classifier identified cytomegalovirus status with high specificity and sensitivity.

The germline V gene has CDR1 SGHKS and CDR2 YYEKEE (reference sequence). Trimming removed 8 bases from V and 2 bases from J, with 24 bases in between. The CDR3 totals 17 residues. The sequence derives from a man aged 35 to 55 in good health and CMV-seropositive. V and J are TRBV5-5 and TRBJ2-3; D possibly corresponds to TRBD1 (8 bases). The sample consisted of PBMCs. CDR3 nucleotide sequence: TGTGCCAGTGACAGGGGATCTCGCGGGGGCAACACAGATACGCAGTATTTT. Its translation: CASDRGSRGGNTDTQYF.